The clone carrying this TCR beta chain has ten or more counts. This record belongs to a study of Graves' ophthalmopathy and Graves' hyperthyroidism. Germline CDR1 is LNHNV and CDR2 is YYDKDF (reference sequence). Trimming shortened V by 0 bases and J by 5 bases, and 19 bases separated the two germline ends. This CDR3 is built from 17 residues. Scientists amplified the TCR beta CDR3 regions from RNA transcripts. The first-round RT-PCR employed HTBI primers together with the Qiagen OneStep RT-PCR kit. A multiplex PCR was then performed as the second round. MiXCR, run by TCRdb on the multiplex PCR reads, gives a single entry per CDR3 protein. The data contain 150,000 to 200,000 distinct CDR3 sequences, around 40% of them singletons.

This receptor was identified in a man aged 30 to 39 with Graves' ophthalmopathy. V and J are TRBV15 and TRBJ2-5; TRBD1 is a possible D gene (5 bases). The specimen sequenced was peripheral blood. As DNA, the CDR3 is TGTGCCACCAGCAGAGATCGGGCGGTACAGGCCGGGGAGACCCAGTACTTC. Its translation is CATSRDRAVQAGETQYF.